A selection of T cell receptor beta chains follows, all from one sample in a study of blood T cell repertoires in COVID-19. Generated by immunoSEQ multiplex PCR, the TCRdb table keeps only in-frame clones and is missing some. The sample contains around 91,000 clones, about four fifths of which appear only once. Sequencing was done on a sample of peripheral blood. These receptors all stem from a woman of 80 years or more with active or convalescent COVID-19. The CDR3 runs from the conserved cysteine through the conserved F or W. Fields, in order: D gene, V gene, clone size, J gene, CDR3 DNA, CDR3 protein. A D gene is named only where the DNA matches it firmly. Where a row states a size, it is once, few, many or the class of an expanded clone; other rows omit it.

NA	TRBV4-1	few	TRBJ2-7	TGCGCCAGCAGCCCTATACGGGAGAGCGAGCAGTACTTC	CASSPIRESEQYF
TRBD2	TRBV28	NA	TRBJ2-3	TGTGCCAGCAGTTTTCCCCCAGGACTAGCGGGAGGGCCGGGCACAGATACGCAGTATTTT	CASSFPPGLAGGPGTDTQYF
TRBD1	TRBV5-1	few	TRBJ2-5	TGTGCCAGCAGCTTGGGACAGGGGTGGGATACCCAGTACTTC	CASSLGQGWDTQYF
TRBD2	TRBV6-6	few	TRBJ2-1	TGTGCCAGCAGTCAACGAAGGACTAGCGGGGGATACAATGAGCAGTTCTTC	CASSQRRTSGGYNEQFF
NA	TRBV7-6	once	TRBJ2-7	TGTGCCAGCAGCTTAGCCGGTTTCTCCTACGAGCTGTACTTC	CASSLAGFSYELYF
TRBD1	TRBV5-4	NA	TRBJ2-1	TGTGCCAGCAGGGCTACAGGGGGCAAGAACTACAATGAGCAGTTCTTC	CASRATGGKNYNEQFF
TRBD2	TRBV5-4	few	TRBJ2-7	TGTGCCAGCAGGGGACTAGCGGGCTCCTACGAGCAGTACTTC	CASRGLAGSYEQYF
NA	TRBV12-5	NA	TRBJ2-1	TGTGCTAGTGGTCCCCCCTCTGTAGCAGGGACTTCCAGCTCCTACAATGAGCAGTTCTTC	CASGPPSVAGTSSSYNEQFF
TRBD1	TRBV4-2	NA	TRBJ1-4	TGTGCCAGCAGCCGGCAGGGGGCGTCGACTAATGAAAAACTGTTTTTT	CASSRQGASTNEKLFF
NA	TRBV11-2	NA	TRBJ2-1	TGTGCCAGCAGCCTAAGGAGCTCCTACAATGAGCAGTTCTTC	CASSLRSSYNEQFF
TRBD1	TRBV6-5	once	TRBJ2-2	TGTGCCAGTCGACAGGGTCGGGACACCGGGGAGCTGTTTTTT	CASRQGRDTGELFF
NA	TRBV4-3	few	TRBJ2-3	TGCGCCAGCAGCCAAGGGATTAGGGCTCGGGGAGATACGCAGTATTTT	CASSQGIRARGDTQYF
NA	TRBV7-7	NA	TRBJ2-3	TGTGCCAGCAGCCTGGGGACTCCTTCGCCCACAGATACGCAGTATTTT	CASSLGTPSPTDTQYF
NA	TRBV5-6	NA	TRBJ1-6	TGTGCCAGCAGCTTGGGCAGGGCGGTTTCACCCCTCCACTTT	CASSLGRAVSPLHF
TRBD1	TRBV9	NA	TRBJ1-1	TGTGCCAGCAGCGGCAACCAGGGGACAGGGAACACTGAAGCTTTCTTT	CASSGNQGTGNTEAFF
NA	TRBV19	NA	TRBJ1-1	TGTGCCAGTAGCGTACTCGGGGGGGCGAGGACTGAAGCTTTCTTT	CASSVLGGARTEAFF
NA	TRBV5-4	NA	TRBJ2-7	TGTGCCAGCAGCCCCACCGGTTCCTACTACGAGCAGTACTTC	CASSPTGSYYEQYF
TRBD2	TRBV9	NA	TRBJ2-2	TGTGCCAGCAGCCCCCATTTCTTTAGCGGGAGAGATACCGGGGAGCTGTTTTTT	CASSPHFFSGRDTGELFF
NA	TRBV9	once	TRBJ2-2	TGTGCCAGCAGCGCCCCTTCGGTCGTCGGGGAGCTGTTTTTT	CASSAPSVVGELFF
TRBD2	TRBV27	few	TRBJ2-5	TGTGCCAGCATCCATGGGCTATTAGCGGGAGGCGAGACCCAGTACTTC	CASIHGLLAGGETQYF
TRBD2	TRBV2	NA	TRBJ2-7	TGTGCCAGCAGTACAAGCCTCTGGGGACTAGCGGGAGGCCATGGTAACTACGAGCAGTACTTC	CASSTSLWGLAGGHGNYEQYF
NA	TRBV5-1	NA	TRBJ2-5	TGTGCCAGCAGCCCCAACACAGGGGGGGGAGAGACCCAGTACTTC	CASSPNTGGGETQYF
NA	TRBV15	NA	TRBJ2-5	TGTGCCACCAGTCGGGAGCACCAGATGGAGACCCAGTACTTC	CATSREHQMETQYF
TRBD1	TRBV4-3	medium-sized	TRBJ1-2	TGCGCCAGCAGCCAAGACACAGGGGGCGGGTATGGCTACACCTTC	CASSQDTGGGYGYTF
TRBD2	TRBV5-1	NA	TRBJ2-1	TGCGCCAGCAGCTCACTAGCGGGAGGAGGCGATGAGCAGTTCTTC	CASSSLAGGGDEQFF
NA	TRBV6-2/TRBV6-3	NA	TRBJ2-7	TGTGCCAGCAGTTACTCTGCGTACTCCTACGAGCAGTACTTC	CASSYSAYSYEQYF
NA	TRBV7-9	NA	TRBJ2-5	TGTGCCAGCAGCTTAGGATCCAGGGGTTTCGAAGAGACCCAGTACTTC	CASSLGSRGFEETQYF
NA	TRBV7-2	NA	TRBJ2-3	TGTGCCAGCAGCTTATCCCTGACTGCCTATTCGCAGTATTTT	CASSLSLTAYSQYF
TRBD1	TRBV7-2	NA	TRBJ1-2	TGTGCCAGCAGCTTTCGCAGGGGGCTCGATGGCTACACCTTC	CASSFRRGLDGYTF
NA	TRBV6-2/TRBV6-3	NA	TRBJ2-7	TGTGCCAGCAGTTACTCGTCGGACTGGGTCTACGAGCAGTACTTC	CASSYSSDWVYEQYF
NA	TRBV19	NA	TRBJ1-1	TGTGCCAGTAGTTGGGGGGGGAGAGGTTACAACACTGAAGCTTTCTTT	CASSWGGRGYNTEAFF
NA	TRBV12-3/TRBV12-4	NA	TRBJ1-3	TGTGCCAGCTCCAGAGCGTCTGGAAACACCATATATTTT	CASSRASGNTIYF
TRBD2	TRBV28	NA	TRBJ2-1	TGTGCCAGCAGTTTGTTTGGGACTAGAAACAATGAGCAGTTCTTC	CASSLFGTRNNEQFF
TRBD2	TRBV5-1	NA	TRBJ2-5	TGCGCCAGCAGCTCCCAAAGGTCTAGCGGGGGTCAAGAGACCCAGTACTTC	CASSSQRSSGGQETQYF
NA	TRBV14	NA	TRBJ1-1	TGTGCCAGCAGCCTCCTACAGGGTTCGCGCACTGAAGCTTTCTTT	CASSLLQGSRTEAFF
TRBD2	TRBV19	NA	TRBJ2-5	TGTGCCAGTAGTATGGGTTTAGCGGGAGGAGAGACCCAGTACTTC	CASSMGLAGGETQYF
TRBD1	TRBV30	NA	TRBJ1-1	TGTGCCTGGAGGATGAAGGGGGCGCTCTCTGAAGCTTTCTTT	CAWRMKGALSEAFF
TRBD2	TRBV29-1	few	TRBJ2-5	TGCAGCGTTGTGACACTAGCGGCAGACCAAGAGACCCAGTACTTC	CSVVTLAADQETQYF
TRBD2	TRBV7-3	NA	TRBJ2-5	TGTGCCAGCAGCCAGGGACTAGCGGGAGTGGGAGAGACCCAGTACTTC	CASSQGLAGVGETQYF
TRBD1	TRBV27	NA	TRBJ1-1	TGTGCCAGCAGCTTCACAGGGGGCGGAGTGGCTGAAGCTTTCTTT	CASSFTGGGVAEAFF
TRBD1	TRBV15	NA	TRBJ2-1	TGTGCCACCAGCACTTCCGGGACAGGGAGCAATGAGCAGTTCTTC	CATSTSGTGSNEQFF
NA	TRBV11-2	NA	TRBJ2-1	TGTGCCAGCAGCTTAGGACTAGTATACAATGAGCAGTTCTTC	CASSLGLVYNEQFF
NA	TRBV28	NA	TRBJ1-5	TGTGCCAGCCGCGGCCCTAATCAGCCCCAGCATTTT	CASRGPNQPQHF
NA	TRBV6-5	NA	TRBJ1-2	TGTGCCAGCAGAGCCACGAGGAACTATGGCTACACCTTC	CASRATRNYGYTF
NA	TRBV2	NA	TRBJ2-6	TGTGCCACCCAAGGGCGGGCTGGGGCCAACGTCCTGACTTTC	CATQGRAGANVLTF
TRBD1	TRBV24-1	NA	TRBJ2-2	TGTGCCACCAGTGATCCGGGGGGGACAGGGGTCATCACCGGGGAGCTGTTTTTT	CATSDPGGTGVITGELFF
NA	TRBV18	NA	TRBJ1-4	TGTGCCAGCTCAACACTCTTACTGACAGCCACTAATGAAAAACTGTTTTTT	CASSTLLLTATNEKLFF
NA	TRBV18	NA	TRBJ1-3	TGTGCCAGCTCACCCGGAGACCTAAACACCATATATTTT	CASSPGDLNTIYF
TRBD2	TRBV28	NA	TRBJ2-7	TGTGCCAGCAGTTTATGGGGCGGGAGCTCCTACGAGCAGTACTTC	CASSLWGGSSYEQYF
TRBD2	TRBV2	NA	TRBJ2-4	TGTGGCTCCGGGGGGGGTTTTGACCTTCGTAGCAAAAACATTCAGTACTTC	CGSGGGFDLRSKNIQYF
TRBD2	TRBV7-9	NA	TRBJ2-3	TGTGCCAGCAGCTTAGTACTAGCGGGCCGCACAGATACGCAGTATTTT	CASSLVLAGRTDTQYF